The 9 T cell receptor beta chains listed next were all sequenced from one sample in a study of T cells in Graves' hyperthyroidism and ophthalmopathy. Amplification of TCR beta CDR3 regions used RNA as the template. HTBI primers were employed in a first-round RT-PCR of the TCR CDR3. Via MiXCR, TCRdb re-called the multiplex PCR reads, giving one row per CDR3 protein. The profile shows roughly 100,000 distinct CDR3 sequences, 40% to 50% of them singletons. Input material: blood. The receptors here all came from a middle-aged man with Graves' hyperthyroidism.

This clonotype was seen ten or more times. The chain links TRBV6-5 to TRBJ2-7; D unclear. The ends were cut back, 4 bases at V and 0 bases at J, with 13 bases in the middle. The germline gives CDR1 MNHEY, CDR2 SVGAGI. The CDR3 loop spans 15 amino acids. The CDR3 bases are TGTGCCAGCAGTTCCCGCGGCCGCATCTCCTACGAGCAGTACTTC. Protein product: CASSSRGRISYEQYF.

The V gene is TRBV5-5, the J gene TRBJ2-5, with D possibly TRBD2 on 7 matching bases. Germline CDR1 is SGHKS and CDR2 is YYEKEE (reference sequence). The CDR3 is made up of 15 amino acids. Trimming stripped 4 bases from V and 5 bases from J, with 18 bases between. The CDR3 is CASSMGAGGGETQYF. CDR3 DNA: TGTGCCAGCAGCATGGGGGCCGGGGGAGGGGAGACCCAGTACTTC.

As concerns this clonotype: One base away lies a much larger clone, so this may be a sequencing read error. The V gene is TRBV15, the J gene TRBJ2-6; D assignment may be TRBD1 or TRBD2 (5 bases each). The CDR3 consists of 15 residues. The germline CDR1 and CDR2 sequences are LNHNV and YYDKDF (reference sequence). V lost 10 bases to trimming and J lost 4 bases, with 17 bases between them. The DNA of the CDR3 is TGTGCCAGCGGTATCGGGACGAGAGGGGCCAACGTCCTGACTTTC. This encodes CASGIGTRGANVLTF.

The chain uses TRBV7-9 and TRBJ2-3, with D maybe TRBD2 (6 bases). Germline loops: CDR1 SEHNR, CDR2 FQNEAQ (reference sequence). This CDR3 has 15 residues. V lost 2 bases and J 6 bases, leaving 15 bases between the germline ends. CDR3: CASSLKGRGWDTQYF. The CDR3 DNA follows: TGTGCCAGCAGCTTAAAGGGGCGGGGTTGGGATACGCAGTATTTT.

This clonotype has ten or more counts. The rearrangement joins TRBV2 to TRBJ2-7; D might be TRBD1 or TRBD2, each matching 5 bases. Germline V CDR1 and CDR2: SNHLY, FYNNEI. V dropped 6 bases and J dropped 4 bases, with 13 bases sitting between them. The CDR3 consists of 13 residues. DNA of the CDR3: TGTGCCAGCAGCCAAGTTGGGGGATACGAGCAGTACTTC. This encodes CASSQVGGYEQYF.

This clonotype showed up just a few times. The chain combines TRBV4-1 with TRBJ2-2; tentatively, D is TRBD1 (6 bases). The CDR3 totals 19 residues. With 0 bases removed from V and 3 bases from J, the gap between germline ends came to 20 bases. The germline V gene encodes CDR1 MGHRA and CDR2 YSYEKL. This CDR3 is CASSQDGYTGTTYTGELFF. The CDR3 DNA sequence: TGCGCCAGCAGCCAAGATGGGTATACAGGGACGACCTACACCGGGGAGCTGTTTTTT.

The chain couples TRBV6-1 to TRBJ2-5, with TRBD2 identical over 7 bases. The V and J ends lost 4 bases and 5 bases, in that order; junction bases with no gene match: 7. The germline V gene has CDR1 MNHNS and CDR2 SASEGT. The CDR3 runs 14 residues. CDR3 sequence: CASSGREGLETQYF. The CDR3 nucleotides read TGTGCCAGCAGTGGCAGGGAGGGTTTGGAGACCCAGTACTTC.

This clonotype was picked up a small number of times. The chain has TRBV28 and TRBJ2-5, with D perhaps TRBD2 (6 bases). The V gene lost 10 bases and the J gene lost 3 bases, with 18 bases spanning the gap. The CDR3 extends over 14 amino acids. Per the germline V gene, CDR1 is MDHEN and CDR2 is SYDVKM. In DNA form, the CDR3 reads TGTGCCACACCCCGCCGGGACTCTAAAGAGACCCAGTACTTC. This gives the protein CATPRRDSKETQYF.

The rearrangement uses TRBV7-2 and TRBJ2-1; no clear D gene. The length of the CDR3 is 11 residues. V dropped 4 bases and J dropped 10 bases, with 8 bases sitting between them. CDR1 and CDR2 from the germline V gene are SGHTA and FQGNSA. CDR3 coding DNA: TGTGCCAGCAGCTCCGCGGACGAGCAGTTCTTC. This encodes CASSSADEQFF. Using reference TRBV7-2 and TRBJ2-1 for the parts outside the CDR3, the full variable domain is GAGVSQSPSNKVTEKGKDVELRCDPISGHTALYWYRQSLGQGLEFLIYFQGNSAPDKSGLPSDRFSAERTGGSVSTLTIQRTQQEDSAVYLCASSSADEQFFGPGTRLTVL.